This T cell receptor beta chain came from a study of neoadjuvant anti-PD-1 for oral cavity cancer. Overall study: Patients without progression got a fourth dose around day 43.

Findings and caveats of the study: Only a few patients per response group were TCR-analyzed; validation needed.

Six replicates per PBMC sample, mostly from roughly 470 ng of genomic DNA. Sequencing used immunoSEQ multiplex PCR; TCRdb keeps in-frame clones, though not all of them. Among around 8,400 clones, 55% to 70% were seen once, and the ten largest hold over 3%. This clone was detected a few times. The antigen is not known. From germline, CDR1 is SGHDT and CDR2 YYEEEE. V was pared by 1 base and J by 0 bases, with 14 bases between. This CDR3 contains 16 residues. The time point is: after neoadjuvant nivolumab, at surgical resection. Patients were newly diagnosed with stage II-IVA oral cavity squamous cell carcinoma without prior systemic or radiation treatment.

The chain couples TRBV5-6 to TRBJ2-7, with D perhaps assigned TRBD1 or TRBD2 (5 bases each). The receptor comes from a person aged 40 to 85 with oral cavity squamous cell carcinoma. This sample comprised PBMCs, obtained after nivolumab (anti-PD-1) treatment. The CDR3 DNA is TGTGCCAGCAGCTTGCTCTGGGACCGAAGCTCCTACGAGCAGTACTTC. Translating gives CASSLLWDRSSYEQYF. Supplemented by reference TRBV5-6 and TRBJ2-7, the full variable domain reads DAGVTQSPTHLIKTRGQQVTLRCSPKSGHDTVSWYQQALGQGPQFIFQYYEEEERQRGNFPDRFSGHQFPNYSSELNVNALLLGDSALYLCASSLLWDRSSYEQYFGPGTRLTVT.